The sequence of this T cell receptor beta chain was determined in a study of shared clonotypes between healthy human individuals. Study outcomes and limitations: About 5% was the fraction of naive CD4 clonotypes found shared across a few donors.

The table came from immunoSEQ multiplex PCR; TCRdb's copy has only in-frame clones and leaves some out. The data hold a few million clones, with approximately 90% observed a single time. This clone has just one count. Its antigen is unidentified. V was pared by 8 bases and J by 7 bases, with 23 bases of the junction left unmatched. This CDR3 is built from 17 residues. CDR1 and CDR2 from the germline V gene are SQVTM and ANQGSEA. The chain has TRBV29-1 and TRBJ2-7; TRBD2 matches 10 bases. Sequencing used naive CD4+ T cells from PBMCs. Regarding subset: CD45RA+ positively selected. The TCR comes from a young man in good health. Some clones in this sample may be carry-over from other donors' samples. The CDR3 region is CSPESEGARTSGPEQYF. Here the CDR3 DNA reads TGCAGCCCCGAGTCGGAGGGGGCGAGGACTAGCGGACCTGAGCAGTACTTC.